This TCR beta chain is drawn from a study of cytotoxic CD8 clonotypes in ibrutinib-treated CLL. Here immunoSEQ multiplex PCR was the method, and the copy in TCRdb shows in-frame clones only, minus some. The data show about 120,000 clones, under 70% seen once. The CDR3 extends over 16 amino acids. The germline V gene encodes CDR1 SGHDT and CDR2 YYEEEE. V was pared by 4 bases and J by 5 bases, with 8 bases of the junction left unmatched. The sample here was PBMCs, taken after 24 months of ibrutinib treatment. V usage is TRBV5-6 and J usage is TRBJ2-1, with 11 bases identical to TRBD2. The source is a human donor with chronic lymphocytic leukemia. CDR3 amino acids: CASSLLTSGENNEQFF. CDR3 sequence (DNA): TGTGCCAGCAGCCTCTTGACTAGCGGGGAGAACAATGAGCAGTTCTTC.